Ten or more counts support the clone carrying this TCR beta chain. V lost 1 base, J lost 4 bases, and 8 bases stayed unmatched. CDR3 length: 16 residues. Germline loops: CDR1 SGDLS, CDR2 YYNGEE. This record comes from a study of identical twins. TCRdb independently ran MiXCR on the 5' RACE reads; one entry per CDR3 protein. The data hold around 690,000 distinct CDR3 sequences, with 21% observed a single time. These data are also associated with another study on T cells expressing NK-cell markers. This second report adds: One observes that, in several donors, these clonotypes were also the leading ones within the CD3+CD56-NKG2C+ fraction. Whether expanded NKG2C+ T cell clones recognized HCMV stayed uncertain.

Input material: PBMCs. The chain employs TRBV9 and TRBJ2-1; 7 bases agree with TRBD2. The TCR originated in a woman aged 18-30 years in good health. This CDR3 reads CASSVRGGSVYNEQFF. DNA for the CDR3: TGTGCCAGCAGCGTAAGAGGCGGGAGTGTTTACAATGAGCAGTTCTTC. Full variable domain (missing parts from reference TRBV9 and TRBJ2-1): DSGVTQTPKHLITATGQRVTLRCSPRSGDLSVYWYQQSLDQGLQFLIQYYNGEERAKGNILERFSAQQFPDLHSELNLSSLELGDSALYFCASSVRGGSVYNEQFFGPGTRLTVL.